The text below deals with one TCR beta chain. This clone has more than one count but fewer than ten. What this receptor recognizes is not known. No per-base quality is available; no much larger clone lies one base away. This sample is part of a study of beta chain features in type 1 diabetes (dated by TCRdb to 2017 to 2018). Study-wide context: Patients and healthy donors did not differ in mean age, gender distribution, total cell number or subset yield. Across all samples, fewer than 130 million sorted cells were examined, and cell number per subset correlated strongly with RNA yield. The study compared TCRB repertoires of sorted circulating CD4+ T cell subsets between recently diagnosed type 1 diabetes patients and matched healthy donors. Regulatory and stem cell-like memory subsets were isolated from only 8 patients and roughly 8 healthy donors, whereas naive and central memory subsets came from all 28 donors.

The paper as a whole reports these results and caveats: Because cDNA rather than genomic DNA was sequenced, highly expressing activated cells could have been over-represented, although no difference in activation and CD3 levels was found between groups. In all four CD4+ subsets, TCRB CDR3 length was moderately but significantly shorter in type 1 diabetes patients. The naive, central memory and regulatory TCRB repertoires appeared to resemble one another more closely among patients than among healthy donors. At VDJ recombination sites, type 1 diabetes patients had fewer insertions and more deleted nucleotides, which implies abnormalities in thymic rearrangement. HLA sub-analyses involved small numbers of individuals, so any influence of HLA type on TCRB rearrangement remained unresolved. Shorter templates might have been favored by PCR, but patient and control samples were amplified and corrected together, so both groups would have been affected equally by any skew.

CDR1 and CDR2 were assigned from the germline V gene as SGHTA and FQGNSA. V is cut by 2 bases and J by 5 bases, and the space between the germline ends is 12 bases. The CDR3 runs 15 residues from the cysteine to the phenylalanine. Only CDR3 DNA remains: 45 bases, in frame from the first base. Each donor gave one peripheral blood draw, averaging around 0.11 L, which was collected into heparinised tubes. Using a panel that included CD45RO, CCR7, CD25, CD127, CD95 and CD27, naive, central memory, regulatory and stem cell-like memory CD4+ T cells were sorted on a BD FACSAria II. Purity was above 95% for every sorted population. PBMCs were isolated immediately by Lymphoprep density gradient centrifugation and stained directly without culture. To minimize batch effects, samples were stained and sorted in pairs, one healthy donor with one patient per experiment. The entire amount of isolated RNA was reverse transcribed using the High Capacity cDNA Reverse Transcription Kit, so the sequenced TCRB transcripts were expressed ones. Deep immunoSEQ sequencing was performed on naive, central memory and regulatory T cell samples, with an average of around 3.4 million total reads per sample. Sorted cells were lysed in RLT buffer and RNA was extracted with DNase-treated RNeasy Micro or Mini kits, depending on cell number. To prevent cross-contamination, each cell subset was processed individually, whereas patient and healthy donor samples were processed jointly. Using the immunoSEQ multiplex PCR, TCRB sequences were amplified from cDNA into 87-bp fragments spanning the CDR3 region. Sequencing of the amplicons was performed on the Illumina HiSeq platform. For the original study's pipeline: Synthetic template baselines were used to correct PCR bias computationally, reads within Hamming distance 2 were collapsed, and singletons that could not be merged were discarded. Reads were aligned against IMGT so that V, D and J genes, CDR3 length and insertions or deletions at six rearrangement sites could be assigned. Within each subset, clonotype counts were normalized to sorted cell number, and only after that were true diversity and Gini coefficients computed with the tcR R package. The overlap coefficient, calculated on TCRB nucleotide sequences, was used to quantify repertoire sharing. Out-of-frame TCRB sequences from naive cells were analyzed as a proxy for the pre-selection repertoire. TCRdb re-hosts the immuneACCESS table, in-frame sequences only. Its copies lack some clones; in the studies checked, an unresolved V gene accounts for under half of them, and the cause for the rest is not known. For V, J and clone size, that table is used; D and trimming come from the DNA. The sample includes about 650,000 clones, with around an eighth observed a single time. The ten largest account for over 0.1% of the sample.

The sequenced sample was naive CD4+ T cells from blood. Read against the paper, the sample's cell subset or site label means: true naive CD4+ T cells. This TCR was sampled from a man aged 25-40 years with type 1 diabetes. The chain couples TRBV7-2 to TRBJ1-4, with the identity of the D gene unclear. The CDR3 sequence is CASSLNGGENEKLFF. At the DNA level, the sequence is TGTGCCAGCAGCTTAAATGGTGGGGAGAATGAAAAACTGTTTTTT.